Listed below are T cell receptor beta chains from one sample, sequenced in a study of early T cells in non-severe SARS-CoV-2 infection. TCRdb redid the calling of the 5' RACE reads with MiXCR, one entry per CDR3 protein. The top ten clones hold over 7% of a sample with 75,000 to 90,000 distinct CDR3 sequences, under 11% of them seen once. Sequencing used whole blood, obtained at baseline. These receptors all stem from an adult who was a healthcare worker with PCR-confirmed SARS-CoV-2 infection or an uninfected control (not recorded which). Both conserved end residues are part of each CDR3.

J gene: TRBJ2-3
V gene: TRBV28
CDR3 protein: CASSWAGARADTQYF

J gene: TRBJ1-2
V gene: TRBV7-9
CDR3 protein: CASNRNYGYTF

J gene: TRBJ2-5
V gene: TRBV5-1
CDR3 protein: CASVGPQETQYF

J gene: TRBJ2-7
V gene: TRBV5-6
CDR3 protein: CASSDVKSYEQYF

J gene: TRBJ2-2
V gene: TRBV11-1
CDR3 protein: CASSPFRGSYTGELFF

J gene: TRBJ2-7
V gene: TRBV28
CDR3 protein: CASSSLVLADYEQYF

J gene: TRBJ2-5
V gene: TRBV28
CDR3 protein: CATTGTGHPRQYF

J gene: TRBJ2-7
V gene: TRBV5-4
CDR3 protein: CASSGGLAGSYEQYF

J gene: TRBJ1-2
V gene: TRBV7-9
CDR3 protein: CASSSPEAEGPFNYGYTF

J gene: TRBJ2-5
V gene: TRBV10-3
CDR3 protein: CAISEALLIQETQYF

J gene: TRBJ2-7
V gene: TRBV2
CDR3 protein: CASREPPGNEQYF

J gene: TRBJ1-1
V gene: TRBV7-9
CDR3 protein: CASSSRQLQNTEAFF

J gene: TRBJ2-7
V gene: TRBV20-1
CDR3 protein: CSASTGTYEQYF

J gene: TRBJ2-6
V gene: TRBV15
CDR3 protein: CATSRDLPTLGGRYGANVLTF

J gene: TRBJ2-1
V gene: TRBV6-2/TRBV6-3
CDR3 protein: CASSQREVSSNEQFF

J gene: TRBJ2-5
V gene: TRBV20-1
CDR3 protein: CSARVASGVQETQYF

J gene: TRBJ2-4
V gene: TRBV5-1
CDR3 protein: CASSFDAGRIQYF

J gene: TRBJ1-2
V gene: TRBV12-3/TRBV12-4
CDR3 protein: CASSKPGQPYGYTF

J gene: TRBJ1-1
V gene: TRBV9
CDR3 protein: CASSGSHLEAFF

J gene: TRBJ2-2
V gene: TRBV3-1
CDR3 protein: CASSQGTGGWTGELFF

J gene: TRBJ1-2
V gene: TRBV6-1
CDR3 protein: CASSENWGNYGYTF

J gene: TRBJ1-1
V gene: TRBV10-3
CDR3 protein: CAISETGGNTEAFF

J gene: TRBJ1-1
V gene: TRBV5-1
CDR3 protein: CASSSERQGAGTEAFF

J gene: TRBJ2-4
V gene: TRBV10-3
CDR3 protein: CATRGVPGKNIQYF

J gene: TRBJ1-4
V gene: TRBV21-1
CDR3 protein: CASTQREPEKLFF

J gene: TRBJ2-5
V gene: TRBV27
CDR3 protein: CASSLRQGETQYF

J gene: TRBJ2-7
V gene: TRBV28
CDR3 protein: CASSGSRGLYEQYF

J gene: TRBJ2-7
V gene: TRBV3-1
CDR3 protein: CASSRRTGLADYEQYF

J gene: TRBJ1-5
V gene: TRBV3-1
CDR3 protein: CASSQDQGRGSNQPQHF

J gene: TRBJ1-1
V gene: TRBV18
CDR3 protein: CASSPDRPGMDTEAFF

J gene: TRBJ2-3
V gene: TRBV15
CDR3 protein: CATLSGHTDTQYF

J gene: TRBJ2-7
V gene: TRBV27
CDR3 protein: CASSLRGSLVYEQYF

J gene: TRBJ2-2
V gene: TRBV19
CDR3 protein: CASSPWGRSNTGELFF

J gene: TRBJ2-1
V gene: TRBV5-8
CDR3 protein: CASSSPGTGVYNEQFF

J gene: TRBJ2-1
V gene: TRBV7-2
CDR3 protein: CASSLVGAGVHNEQFF

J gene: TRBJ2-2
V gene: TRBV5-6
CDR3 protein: CASSLGRTGELFF

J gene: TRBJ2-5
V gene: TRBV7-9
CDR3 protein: CASSRIPDDRVRETQYF

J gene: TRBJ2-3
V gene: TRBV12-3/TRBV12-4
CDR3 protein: CASSLRSQGTDTQYF

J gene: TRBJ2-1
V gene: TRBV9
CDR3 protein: CASSVEGIQGNEQFF

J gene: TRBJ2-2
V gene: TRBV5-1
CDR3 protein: CASSLGRFANTGELFF

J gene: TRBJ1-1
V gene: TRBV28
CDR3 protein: CASSFDAEWDTEAFF

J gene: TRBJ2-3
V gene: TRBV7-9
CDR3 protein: CASSDGAKKQYF

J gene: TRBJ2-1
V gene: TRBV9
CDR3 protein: CASSPRAVGVNNEQFF

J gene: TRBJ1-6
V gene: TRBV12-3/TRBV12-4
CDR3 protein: CASSSPRRGSPLHF

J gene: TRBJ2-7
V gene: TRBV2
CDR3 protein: CASSVSGVGYEQYF

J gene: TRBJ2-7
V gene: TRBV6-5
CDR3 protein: CASSYKGPAEQYF

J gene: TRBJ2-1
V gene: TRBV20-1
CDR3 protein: CSAGPGGSEQFF

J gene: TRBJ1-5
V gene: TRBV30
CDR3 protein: CAWSVGQLLGPQHF

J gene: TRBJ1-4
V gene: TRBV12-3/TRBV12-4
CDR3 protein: CASSLRLPYEKLFF

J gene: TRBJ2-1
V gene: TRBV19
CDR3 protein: CASRGLAGLSSYNEQFF

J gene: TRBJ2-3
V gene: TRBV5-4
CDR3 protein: CASSLAWGSTDTQYF

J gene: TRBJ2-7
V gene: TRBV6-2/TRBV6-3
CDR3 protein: CASSYQGTSEQYF

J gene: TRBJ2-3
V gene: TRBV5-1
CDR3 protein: CASSSGTSGRSTDTQYF

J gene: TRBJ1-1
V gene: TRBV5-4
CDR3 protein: CASSSTGGNTEAFF

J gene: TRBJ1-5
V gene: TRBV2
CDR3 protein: CASSLQGQHQPQHF

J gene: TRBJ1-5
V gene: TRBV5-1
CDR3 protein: CASSLAPREPQHF

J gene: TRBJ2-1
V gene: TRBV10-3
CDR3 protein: CAISESPLTSERLYNEQFF

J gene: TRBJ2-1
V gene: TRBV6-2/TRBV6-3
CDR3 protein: CASSYGSSGTYGEQFF

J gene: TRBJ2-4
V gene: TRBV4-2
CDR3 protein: CASSQGGLRENIQYF